This entry lists 3 T cell receptor beta chains sequenced from one sample in a study of Ad26.COV2.S vaccination and SARS-CoV-2 variants. The treatment denotes: about 20 received Ad26.COV2.S at low or high dose, single or two shots; 5 received placebo; per-sample allocation not given. Samples came from day 63 after the first vaccine or placebo injection. Produced via immunoSEQ multiplex PCR; TCRdb's table is partial and in-frame only. The sample yields 360,000 or so clones, over 75% seen once. The material sequenced was peripheral blood, taken in a trial of Ad26.COV2.S vaccine versus placebo. Receptors were obtained from a person between 18 and 60 years old who received the Ad26.COV2.S COVID-19 vaccine or a placebo.

The chain employs TRBV6-5 and TRBJ1-4; maybe TRBD1 (5 bases). The CDR3 runs 14 residues. The V end lost 6 bases, the J end lost 2 bases, and 10 bases lay between the germline ends. Per germline, CDR1 MNHEY and CDR2 SVGAGI. The CDR3, as DNA: TGTGCCAGCAGCAATCCAGGGACTAATGAAAAACTGTTTTTT. Translated: CASSNPGTNEKLFF.

V is TRBV30 and J is TRBJ1-5; D ambiguous. V shed 1 base and J shed 7 bases, with 11 bases lying between them. This CDR3 spans 13 amino acids. The germline V gene has CDR1 GTSNPN and CDR2 SVGIG (reference sequence). The CDR3 protein is CAWSGPPGQPQHF. CDR3 sequence (DNA): TGTGCCTGGAGTGGCCCGCCGGGGCAGCCCCAGCATTTT.

V usage is TRBV7-2 and J usage is TRBJ2-1; no clear D. This CDR3 has 12 amino acids. Trimming cost V 5 bases and J 3 bases, with 5 bases left between them. Germline-derived CDR1 and CDR2 are SGHTA and FQGNSA. CDR3 residues: CASSRDYNEQFF. The CDR3, as DNA: TGTGCCAGCAGCCGCGACTACAATGAGCAGTTCTTC.